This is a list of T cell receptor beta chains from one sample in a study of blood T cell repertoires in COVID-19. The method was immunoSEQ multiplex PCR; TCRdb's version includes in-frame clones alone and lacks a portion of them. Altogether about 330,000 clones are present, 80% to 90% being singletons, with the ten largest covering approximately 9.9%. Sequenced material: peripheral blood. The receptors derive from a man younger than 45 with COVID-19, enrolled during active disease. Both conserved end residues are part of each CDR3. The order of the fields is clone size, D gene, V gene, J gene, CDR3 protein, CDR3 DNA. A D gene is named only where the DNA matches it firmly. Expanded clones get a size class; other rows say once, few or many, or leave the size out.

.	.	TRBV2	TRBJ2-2	CARTLPRGKDTGELFF	TGTGCCAGGACTCTTCCAAGGGGAAAGGACACCGGGGAGCTGTTTTTT
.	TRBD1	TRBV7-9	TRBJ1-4	CASSSGQGREKLFF	TGTGCCAGCAGCTCAGGACAGGGAAGAGAAAAACTGTTTTTT
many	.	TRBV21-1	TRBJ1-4	CASSKAQGVNEKLFF	TGTGCCAGCAGCAAAGCCCAGGGGGTTAATGAAAAACTGTTTTTT
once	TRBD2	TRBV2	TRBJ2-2	CASKSTSGRQAGELFF	TGTGCCAGCAAAAGTACTAGCGGGAGGCAGGCCGGGGAGCTGTTTTTT
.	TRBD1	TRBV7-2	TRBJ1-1	CASSLTGTGGTEAFF	TGTGCCAGCAGCTTAACCGGGACAGGGGGAACTGAAGCTTTCTTT
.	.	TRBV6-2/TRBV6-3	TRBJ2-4	CASSYPPGTRQNIQYF	TGTGCCAGCAGTTACCCACCCGGGACACGACAAAACATTCAGTACTTC
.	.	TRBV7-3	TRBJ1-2	CASSPDNSYGYTF	TGTGCCAGCAGCCCGGACAACTCCTATGGCTACACCTTC
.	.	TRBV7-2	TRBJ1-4	CASSSSGSKNQKLFF	TGTGCCAGCAGCTCCTCAGGGTCGAAAAATCAAAAACTGTTTTTT
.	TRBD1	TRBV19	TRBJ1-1	CASSIQGARVDTEAFF	TGTGCCAGTAGTATACAGGGGGCGAGAGTTGACACTGAAGCTTTCTTT
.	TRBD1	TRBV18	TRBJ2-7	CASSPGQGKGYEQYF	TGTGCCAGCTCTCCCGGACAGGGGAAAGGCTACGAGCAGTACTTC
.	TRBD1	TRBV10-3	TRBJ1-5	CAISESSRTGGFQPQHF	TGTGCCATCAGTGAGTCGAGTCGGACAGGGGGCTTTCAGCCCCAGCATTTT
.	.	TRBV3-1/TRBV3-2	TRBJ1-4	CASSQGATATNEKLFF	TGTGCCAGCAGCCAAGGGGCAACAGCAACTAATGAAAAACTGTTTTTT
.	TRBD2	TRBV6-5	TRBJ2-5	CASKWSGKETQYF	TGTGCCAGCAAGTGGAGCGGGAAAGAGACCCAGTACTTC
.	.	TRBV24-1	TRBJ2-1	CATSDLKTSTPWGEQFF	TGTGCCACCAGTGATTTGAAAACTAGTACGCCGTGGGGTGAGCAGTTCTTC
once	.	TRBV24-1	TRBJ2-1	CATSDTDWDNEQFF	TGTGCCACCAGTGATACGGACTGGGACAATGAGCAGTTCTTC
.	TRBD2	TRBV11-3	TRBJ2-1	CASSLRGTSGYNEQFF	TGTGCCAGCAGCCTGAGGGGGACTAGCGGTTACAATGAGCAGTTCTTC
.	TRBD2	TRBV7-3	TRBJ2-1	CASSLRPGTSGGAERYNEQFF	TGTGCCAGCAGCTTAAGACCCGGGACTAGCGGGGGGGCCGAACGCTACAATGAGCAGTTCTTC
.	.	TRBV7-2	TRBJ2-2	CASSLGAGLNTGELFF	TGTGCCAGCAGCTTAGGGGCAGGTTTGAACACCGGGGAGCTGTTTTTT
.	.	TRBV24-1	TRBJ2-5	CATSDLEAQYF	TGTGCCACCAGTGATTTGGAGGCCCAGTACTTC
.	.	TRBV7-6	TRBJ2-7	CASSLGAGGTYEQYF	TGTGCCAGCAGCTTAGGGGCTGGTGGCACCTACGAGCAGTACTTC
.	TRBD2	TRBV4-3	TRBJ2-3	CASSQAGTSGGVSTDTQYF	TGCGCCAGCAGCCAAGCCGGGACTAGCGGGGGGGTAAGCACAGATACGCAGTATTTT
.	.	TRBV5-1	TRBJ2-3	CASSLEGGTDTQYF	TGCGCCAGCAGCTTGGAGGGGGGCACAGATACGCAGTATTTT